These 17 T cell receptor beta chains were sequenced from one sample in a study of T cell changes during pregnancy in multiple sclerosis (dated by TCRdb to the late 2010s). The library was obtained by the immunoSEQ multiplex PCR assay. The table was pulled from immuneACCESS by TCRdb, which kept in-frame rearrangements only. Such tables lose some clones; where checked, under half of the loss comes from unresolved V genes, and the rest has no known cause. This sample has 15,000 or so clones in its table, and more than 85% of those were observed once. The top ten constitute about 2.6% of the sample. This material consisted of peripheral blood, taken in the second trimester of pregnancy. These receptors were collected from a female donor in good health, enrolled as a control in a pregnancy study.

The rearrangement joins TRBV5-6 to TRBJ1-2, with D possibly being TRBD1 (6 bases). CDR3 length equals 13 residues. Germline CDR1 SGHDT, CDR2 YYEEEE. The V end lost 1 base, the J end lost 7 bases, and 11 bases lay between the germline ends. CDR3 sequence (DNA): TGTGCCAGCAGCTTGTTACAGGGTTCTGGCTACACCTTC. Amino acids: CASSLLQGSGYTF.

The rearrangement links TRBV7-3 to TRBJ1-2; unclear D gene. Trimming removed 4 bases at V and 4 bases at J, with 10 bases between. The germline gives CDR1 SGHTA, CDR2 FQGTGA. The CDR3 consists of 13 residues. DNA of the CDR3: TGTGCCAGCAGCTCGAGGTACCCCTATGGCTACACCTTC. This gives the protein CASSSRYPYGYTF.

This chain links TRBV11-2 with TRBJ1-1; a weak D match, TRBD1 (5 bases). The length of the CDR3 is 17 residues. Germline V CDR1 and CDR2: SGHAT, FQNNGV. Trimming removed 5 bases at V and 4 bases at J, with 23 bases between. CDR3 protein: CASSLPRPRVRITEAFF. CDR3 nucleotides: TGTGCCAGCAGCCTACCCCGTCCCAGGGTGAGAATCACTGAAGCTTTCTTT.

The CDR3 loop reads CASSIGVNTDTQYF. CDR3 DNA sequence: TGTGCCAGTAGTATCGGGGTTAACACAGATACGCAGTATTTT. The rearrangement links TRBV19 to TRBJ2-3; tentatively, D is TRBD2 (5 bases). The CDR3 has 14 residues. V lost 3 bases and J lost 2, with 9 bases in between. Germline CDR1 LNHDA, CDR2 SQIVND (reference sequence).

The chain links TRBV6-1 to TRBJ2-3, with D perhaps TRBD2 (6 bases). V was shortened by 0 bases and J by 4 bases, with 11 bases between the two germline ends. The CDR3 contains 15 residues. Germline V gene lookup returns CDR1 MNHNS and CDR2 SASEGT. The CDR3 region is CASSEAFGGSDTQYF. The CDR3 nucleotides read TGTGCCAGCAGTGAAGCATTTGGAGGGTCAGATACGCAGTATTTT.

The V call is TRBV4-3, the J call TRBJ2-1, with 8 nucleotides matching TRBD2. V lost 0 bases and J lost 1; bases outside the gene matches: 11. The CDR3 contains 19 residues. CDR1 LGHNA and CDR2 YSLEER come from the germline V gene. The CDR3 DNA is TGCGCCAGCAGCCAAGAGCCGCTAGCGGGTTCCTTATCCTACAATGAGCAGTTCTTC. It translates to CASSQEPLAGSLSYNEQFF.

This chain uses TRBV9 with TRBJ2-2; 9 bases align to TRBD1. Unmatched junction bases numbered 2, after V lost 2 bases and J lost 6 bases. The germline CDR1 and CDR2 sequences are SGDLS and YYNGEE. This CDR3 is built from 14 residues. As DNA, the CDR3 is TGTGCCAGCAGCGTTAGACAGGGGGCCGGGGAGCTGTTTTTT. Translation: CASSVRQGAGELFF.

The V and J genes are TRBV7-6 and TRBJ1-5, with 8 bases that match TRBD1. This CDR3 spans 18 amino acids. Germline trimming cut 4 bases from V and 5 bases from J; bases unmatched to any gene: 16. Germline V gene lookup returns CDR1 SGHVS and CDR2 FNYEAQ. CDR3 sequence (DNA): TGTGCCAGCAGCTCCCGGGACAGGACTAAGGGGCAGGATCAGCCCCAGCATTTT. As protein: CASSSRDRTKGQDQPQHF.

This chain uses TRBV19 with TRBJ2-7; 9 bases line up with TRBD1. Trimming took 0 bases from V and 7 from J; bases not matched to a gene: 10. The V gene's germline CDR1 is LNHDA and CDR2 SQIVND (reference sequence). This CDR3 comprises 16 residues. The CDR3 loop is CASSIDHRGLTEEQYF. CDR3 DNA: TGTGCCAGTAGTATAGATCACAGGGGGCTAACGGAAGAGCAGTACTTC.

The CDR3 reads CAISAGDSYEQYF. CDR3 nucleotide sequence: TGTGCCATCAGTGCGGGGGACTCCTACGAGCAGTACTTC. This chain uses TRBV10-3 with TRBJ2-7, with D maybe TRBD2 (6 bases). The CDR3 has 13 amino acids. Germline V lookup: CDR1 ENHRY, CDR2 SYGVKD. With 4 bases removed from V and 0 bases from J, the gap between germline ends came to 7 bases.

The V and J genes are TRBV27 and TRBJ2-3; TRBD2 agrees at 7 bases. CDR1 is MNHEY, CDR2 SMNVEV, per germline (reference sequence). The CDR3 spans 13 residues. The ends lost 2 bases at V and 13 bases at J; junction bases unmatched: 9. CDR3 loop: CASSLMPLAVEYF. The CDR3, as DNA: TGTGCCAGCAGTTTAATGCCCCTAGCGGTTGAGTATTTT.

The rearrangement joins TRBV28 to TRBJ2-7, with a possible D match to TRBD1 (6 bases). The germline V gene has CDR1 MDHEN and CDR2 SYDVKM. The CDR3 consists of 16 residues. The V end was cut by 4 bases, the J end by 3 bases, with 19 bases between. CDR3 nucleotide sequence: TGTGCCAGCAGTTACGCCACAGGGAAATCGAACTACGAGCAGTACTTC. Translated: CASSYATGKSNYEQYF.

The rearrangement joins TRBV7-3 to TRBJ2-2; possibly TRBD2 for D (6 bases). There are 15 residues in the CDR3. The ends were cut back, 5 bases at V and 5 bases at J, with 15 bases in the middle. Germline-derived CDR1 and CDR2 are SGHTA and FQGTGA. CDR3 nucleotides: TGTGCCAGCAGCCAATTGCGCGGGACGACCGGGGAGCTGTTTTTT. Protein product: CASSQLRGTTGELFF.

The chain recombines TRBV4-1 with TRBJ1-5, with D possibly TRBD1 on 5 matching bases. Looked up from germline, CDR1 is MGHRA and CDR2 is YSYEKL. V was clipped by 1 base and J by 7 bases, with 11 bases between them. The CDR3 is 14 amino acids. CDR3 region: CASSQGEGIQPQHF. The CDR3, as DNA: TGCGCCAGCAGCCAAGGGGAGGGGATACAGCCCCAGCATTTT.

The J gene is TRBJ2-1, the V gene TRBV11-3, with D possibly being TRBD1 (6 bases). This CDR3 contains 17 residues. V lost 3 bases, J lost 5 bases, and 20 bases lay in between. In germline, CDR1 is SGHNT, CDR2 YENEEA. The CDR3 nucleotides are TGTGCCAGCAGCTTGGAATCATACCGGGACATGGACAATGAGCAGTTCTTC. Protein: CASSLESYRDMDNEQFF.

J is TRBJ2-7 and V is TRBV6-1; possible D gene TRBD1, 6 bases. The V and J ends lost 3 bases and 0 bases respectively, with 15 bases between them. The CDR3 is made up of 16 amino acids. Per the germline V gene, CDR1 is MNHNS and CDR2 is SASEGT. The CDR3 here is CASSDRGQGSSYEQYF. The CDR3 DNA follows: TGTGCCAGCAGTGATCGTGGGCAGGGGAGCTCCTACGAGCAGTACTTC.

CDR3 sequence reads: CASSLSPGQSSYEQYF. CDR3 DNA: TGTGCCAGCAGTTTAAGCCCGGGACAGAGCTCCTACGAGCAGTACTTC. This chain connects TRBV27 to TRBJ2-7; 7 bases line up with TRBD1. Germline V gene lookup returns CDR1 MNHEY and CDR2 SMNVEV (reference sequence). V lost 2 bases to trimming and J lost 0 bases; unmatched junction nucleotides: 7. The CDR3 runs 16 residues.